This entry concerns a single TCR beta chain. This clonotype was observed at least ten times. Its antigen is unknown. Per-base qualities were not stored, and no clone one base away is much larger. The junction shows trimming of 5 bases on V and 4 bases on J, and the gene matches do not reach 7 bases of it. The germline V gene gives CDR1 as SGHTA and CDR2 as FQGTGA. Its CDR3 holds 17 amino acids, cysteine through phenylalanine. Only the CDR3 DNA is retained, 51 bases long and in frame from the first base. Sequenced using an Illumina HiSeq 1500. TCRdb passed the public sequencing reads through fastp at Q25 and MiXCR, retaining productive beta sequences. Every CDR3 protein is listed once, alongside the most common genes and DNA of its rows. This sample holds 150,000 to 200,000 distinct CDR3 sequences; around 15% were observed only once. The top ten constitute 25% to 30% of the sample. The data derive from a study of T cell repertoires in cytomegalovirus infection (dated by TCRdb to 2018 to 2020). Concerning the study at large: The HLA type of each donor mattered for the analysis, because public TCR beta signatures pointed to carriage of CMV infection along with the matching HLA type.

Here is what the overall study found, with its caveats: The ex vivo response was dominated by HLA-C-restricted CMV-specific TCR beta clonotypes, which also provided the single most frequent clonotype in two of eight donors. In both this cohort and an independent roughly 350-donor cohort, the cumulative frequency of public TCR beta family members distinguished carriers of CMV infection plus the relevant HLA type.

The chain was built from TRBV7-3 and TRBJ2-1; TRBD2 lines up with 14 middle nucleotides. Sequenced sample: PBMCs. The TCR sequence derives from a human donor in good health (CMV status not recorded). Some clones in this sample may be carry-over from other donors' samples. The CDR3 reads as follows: CASSPRLAGGPYNEQFF. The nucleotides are TGTGCCAGCAGCCCCCGACTAGCGGGAGGGCCTTACAATGAGCAGTTCTTC.